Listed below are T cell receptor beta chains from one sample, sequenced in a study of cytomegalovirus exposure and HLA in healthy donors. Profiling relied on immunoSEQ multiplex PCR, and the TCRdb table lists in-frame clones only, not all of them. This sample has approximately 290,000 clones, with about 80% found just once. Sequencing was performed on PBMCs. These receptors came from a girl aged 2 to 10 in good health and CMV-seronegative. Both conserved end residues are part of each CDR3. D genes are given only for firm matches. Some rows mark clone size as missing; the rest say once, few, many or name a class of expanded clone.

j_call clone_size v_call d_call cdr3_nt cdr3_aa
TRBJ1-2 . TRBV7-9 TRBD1 TGTGCCAGCAGCTCCACGACAGGGCTCTATGGCTACACCTTC CASSSTTGLYGYTF
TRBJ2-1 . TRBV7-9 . TGTGCCAGCAGCTTATATCCGAGCTCCTACAATGAGCAGTTCTTC CASSLYPSSYNEQFF
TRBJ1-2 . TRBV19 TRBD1 TGTGCCAGTAGCCAACAGGGGGGTAACTATGGCTACACCTTC CASSQQGGNYGYTF
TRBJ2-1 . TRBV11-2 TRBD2 TGTGCCAGCAGCCCCGGGACTAGCGGGAGTCCCTCCTACAATGAGCAGTTCTTC CASSPGTSGSPSYNEQFF
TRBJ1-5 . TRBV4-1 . TGCGCCAGCAGCCGAAGCCTTAGAAATCAGCCCCAGCATTTT CASSRSLRNQPQHF
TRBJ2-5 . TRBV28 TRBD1 TGTGCCAGCAGCCGATACAGGGGACCGGAGACCCAGTACTTC CASSRYRGPETQYF
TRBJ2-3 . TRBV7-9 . TGTGCCAGCAGGGAGCAGGGGCCTATCACAGATACGCAGTATTTT CASREQGPITDTQYF
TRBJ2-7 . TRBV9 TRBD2 TGTGCCAGCAGCGAAGAGGGACTAGCGTTTTCATCCGAGCAGTACTTC CASSEEGLAFSSEQYF
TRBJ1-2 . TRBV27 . TGTGCCAGCAGCCGATCTACAGGGTTCTATGGCTACACCTTC CASSRSTGFYGYTF
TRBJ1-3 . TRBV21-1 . TGTGCCAGCAGCAGGTATAGCGGAAAGCCTCACAAATTGGCAGACACCATATATTTT CASSRYSGKPHKLADTIYF
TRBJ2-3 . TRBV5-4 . TGTGCCAGCAGCTTTCGGGCGGGAATCACAGATACGCAGTATTTT CASSFRAGITDTQYF
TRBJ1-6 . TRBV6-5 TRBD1 TGTGCCAGCAGTTTAGGGACAGGGTATAATTCACCCCTCCACTTT CASSLGTGYNSPLHF
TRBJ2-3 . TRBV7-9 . TGTGCCAGCAGCTTTCTCCGGGAGCCACCTACTGGGTCTACGCAGTATTTT CASSFLREPPTGSTQYF
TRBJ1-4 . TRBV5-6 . TGTGCCAGCAGCTCCAGGGCGAGTAATGAAAAACTGTTTTTT CASSSRASNEKLFF
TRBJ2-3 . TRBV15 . TGTGCCACCAGCAGAGTAGGGGTAGCAGGCACAGATACGCAGTATTTT CATSRVGVAGTDTQYF
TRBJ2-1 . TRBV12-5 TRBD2 TGTGCTAGTGGTCCCCGACTAGCGGGAGACAATGAGCAGTTCTTC CASGPRLAGDNEQFF
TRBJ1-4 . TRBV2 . TGTGCCAGCAGGACTCGGAGGAGTGAAAAACTGTTTTTT CASRTRRSEKLFF
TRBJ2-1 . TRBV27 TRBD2 TGTGCCAGCAGTCCTCTAGCGGTTTACAATGAGCAGTTCTTC CASSPLAVYNEQFF
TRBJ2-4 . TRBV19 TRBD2 TGTGCCAGTAGTATGGGATACGGGGGGGTGGCCAAAAACATTCAGTACTTC CASSMGYGGVAKNIQYF
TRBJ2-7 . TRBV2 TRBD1 TGTGCCAGCAGCTCCGGGACAGGGACCTACGAGCAGTACTTC CASSSGTGTYEQYF
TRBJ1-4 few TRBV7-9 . TGTTCCAGCCTAGGAGAAAAACTGTTTTTT CSSLGEKLFF
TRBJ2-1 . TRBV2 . TGTGCCAGCAGTGGGAGGGGGCGGTACAATGAGCAGTTCTTC CASSGRGRYNEQFF
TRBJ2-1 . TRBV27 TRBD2 TGTGCCAGCAGTGGGACAGCAATTGAACTAGCGGGGACCTACAATGAGCAGTTCTTC CASSGTAIELAGTYNEQFF
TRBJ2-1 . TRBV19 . TGTGCCAGTAGCCCTGGACTGCCCTGGGCCTACAATGAGCAGTTCTTC CASSPGLPWAYNEQFF
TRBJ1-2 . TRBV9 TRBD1 TGTGCCAGCAGCGTAGACCCGACAGGGGGACGGTACGGCTATGGCTACACCTTC CASSVDPTGGRYGYGYTF
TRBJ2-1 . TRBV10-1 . TGCGCCAGCAGTGAATCTTGGCAGGGGTGGGACAATGAGCAGTTCTTC CASSESWQGWDNEQFF
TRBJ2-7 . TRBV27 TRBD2 TGTGCCACCAGGACTAGCGGTTCCTACGAGCAGTACTTC CATRTSGSYEQYF
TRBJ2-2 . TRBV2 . TGTGCCAGCAGAAGGGGTTTGACCGGGGAGCTGTTTTTT CASRRGLTGELFF
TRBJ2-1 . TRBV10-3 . TGTGCCATCAGTGCCGGGACTGTGACCTACAATGAGCAGTTCTTC CAISAGTVTYNEQFF
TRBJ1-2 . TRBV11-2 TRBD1 TGTGCCAGCAGCTTAGCAGGGGGCTATGGCTACACCTTC CASSLAGGYGYTF
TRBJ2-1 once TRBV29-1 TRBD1 TGCAGCGTTGAAGGGGGGACAGGGCTGTACAATGAGCAGTTCTTC CSVEGGTGLYNEQFF
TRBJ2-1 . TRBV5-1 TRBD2 TGCGCCAGCAGCGCGCTAAGCGGGAGATCCTACAATGAGCAGTTCTTC CASSALSGRSYNEQFF
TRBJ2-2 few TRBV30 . TGTGCCTGGAGTTCGGGAGTCACTACGAACACCGGGGAGCTGTTTTTT CAWSSGVTTNTGELFF
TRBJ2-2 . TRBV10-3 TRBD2 TGTGCCATCAGTGCGGGACTAAGGGAGAACACCGGGGAGCTGTTTTTT CAISAGLRENTGELFF
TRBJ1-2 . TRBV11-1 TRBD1 TGTGCCAGCAGCCCTGGGACAGGAGCTAACTATGGCTACACCTTC CASSPGTGANYGYTF
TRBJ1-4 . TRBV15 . TGTGCCACCAGCAGAGATTGGGGGGTTGTCGGAAAACTGTTTTTT CATSRDWGVVGKLFF
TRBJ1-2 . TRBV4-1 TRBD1 TGCGCCAGCAAAAAGGACAGGGCTAACTATGGCTACACCTTC CASKKDRANYGYTF
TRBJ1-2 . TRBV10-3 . TGTGCCATCAGTGTTGATAGGTCCCAGGACTATGGCTACACCTTC CAISVDRSQDYGYTF
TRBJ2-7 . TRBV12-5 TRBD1 TGTGCTAGTGGTCCGGGACAGGGGGACCCCTACGAGCAGTACTTC CASGPGQGDPYEQYF
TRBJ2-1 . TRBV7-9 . TGTGCCAGCAGCTCCACACCACTAACAACCTACAATGAGCAGTTCTTC CASSSTPLTTYNEQFF
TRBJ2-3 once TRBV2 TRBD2 TGTGCCAGCAGTGAAGGGGCGGGGGGAGCAGATACGCAGTATTTT CASSEGAGGADTQYF